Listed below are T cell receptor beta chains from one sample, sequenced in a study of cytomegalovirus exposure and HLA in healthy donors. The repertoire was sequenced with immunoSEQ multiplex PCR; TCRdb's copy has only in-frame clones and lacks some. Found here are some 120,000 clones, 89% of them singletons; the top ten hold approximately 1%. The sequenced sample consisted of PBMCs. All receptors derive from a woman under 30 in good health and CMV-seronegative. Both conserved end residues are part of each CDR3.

CASSSTFTETSNQPQHF	TRBJ1-5	TRBV27
CASSAQGAEQFF	TRBJ2-1	TRBV2
CASSEEGRDFNYGYTF	TRBJ1-2	TRBV6-1
CASRSDRGNYEQYF	TRBJ2-7	TRBV6-5
CASSPPGPTGELFF	TRBJ2-2	TRBV18
CASSPPARVDGNEQFF	TRBJ2-1	TRBV18
CASSPQGTQDTDTQYF	TRBJ2-3	TRBV19
CASSIAGKNTEAFF	TRBJ1-1	TRBV19
CASSLGSGDEQFF	TRBJ2-1	TRBV5-1
CSAEGRGRNYGYTF	TRBJ1-2	TRBV29-1
CASSSPPADTNTGELFF	TRBJ2-2	TRBV7-9
CASSIDRGWLNNIQYF	TRBJ2-4	TRBV19
CASSPTHLARIQYF	TRBJ2-4	TRBV19
CASSGQGMNTEAFF	TRBJ1-1	TRBV2
CASSLTRDYPQYF	TRBJ2-4	TRBV7-9
CASSYTGTRTKVEQFF	TRBJ2-1	TRBV6-5
CASSLDLFGSEQYF	TRBJ2-7	TRBV28
CASSSDQPQHF	TRBJ1-5	TRBV28
CASSVGAGTYNEQFF	TRBJ2-1	TRBV9
CAWSVVSARQAQFF	TRBJ2-1	TRBV30
CASSPGVGTGELFF	TRBJ2-2	TRBV7-6
CASSQELAGPSTYNEQFF	TRBJ2-1	TRBV4-3
CASSDPDSDYGYTF	TRBJ1-2	TRBV2
CASSLGAGGANQPQHF	TRBJ1-5	TRBV7-6
CASSVVGTGGEGYTF	TRBJ1-2	TRBV7-9
CASSPRGLAAYNEQFF	TRBJ2-1	TRBV28
CASGQGMGQPQHF	TRBJ1-5	TRBV19
CASSLDHRGSPLHF	TRBJ1-6	TRBV5-1
CASSSTVLNEKLFF	TRBJ1-4	TRBV28
CASSDQGPSGTQYF	TRBJ2-3	TRBV27